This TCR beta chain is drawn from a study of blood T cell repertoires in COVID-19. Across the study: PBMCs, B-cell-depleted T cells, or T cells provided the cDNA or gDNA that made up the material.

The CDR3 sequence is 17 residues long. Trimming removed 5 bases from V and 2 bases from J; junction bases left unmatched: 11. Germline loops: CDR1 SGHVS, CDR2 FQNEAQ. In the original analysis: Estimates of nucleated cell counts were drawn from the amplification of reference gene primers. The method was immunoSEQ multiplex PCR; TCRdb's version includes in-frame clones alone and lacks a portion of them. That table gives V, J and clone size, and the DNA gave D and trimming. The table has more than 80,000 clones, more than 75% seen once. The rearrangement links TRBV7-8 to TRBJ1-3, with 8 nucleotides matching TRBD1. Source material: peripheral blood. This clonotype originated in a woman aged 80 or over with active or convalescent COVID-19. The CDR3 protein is CASSLTLTGEAGNTIYF. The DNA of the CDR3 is TGTGCCAGCAGCCTCACACTGACAGGGGAGGCTGGAAACACCATATATTTT.